One sample yielded the 8 T cell receptor beta chains listed below, sequenced in a study of blood T cell repertoires in COVID-19. Clones were sequenced by immunoSEQ multiplex PCR, and TCRdb holds only the in-frame ones, with some missing. The profile covers around 80,000 clones, with approximately 85% appearing a single time and 25% to 30% taken by the ten largest. Specimen: peripheral blood. The receptor source for this set is a human donor in a cohort sampled during active COVID-19.

V gene TRBV5-1 combines with J gene TRBJ1-6; the match to TRBD1 covers 9 bases. J was trimmed by 10 bases and V by 3 bases; bases with no gene match: 5. This CDR3 region has 14 residues. CDR1 and CDR2 (germline): SGHRS, YFSETQ. The CDR3 DNA reads TGCGCCAGCAGCTATGGGACAGGGCGATCACCCCTCCACTTT. This sequence encodes CASSYGTGRSPLHF. Full variable domain (outside the CDR3, taken from reference TRBV5-1 and TRBJ1-6): KAGVTQTPRYLIKTRGQQVTLSCSPISGHRSVSWYQQTPGQGLQFLFEYFSETQRNKGNFPGRFSGRQFSNSRSEMNVSTLELGDSALYLCASSYGTGRSPLHFGNGTRLTVT.

V and J are TRBV7-9 and TRBJ2-2; TRBD1 aligns across 10 bases. CDR1 SEHNR and CDR2 FQNEAQ come from the germline V gene (reference sequence). The CDR3 spans 15 residues. With V trimmed by 6 bases and J by 3 bases, 4 bases remained unmatched. CDR3: CASSPGQGYTGELFF. Here the CDR3 DNA reads TGTGCCAGCAGTCCGGGACAGGGGTACACCGGGGAGCTGTTTTTT. Supplemented by reference TRBV7-9 and TRBJ2-2, the full variable domain reads DTGVSQNPRHKITKRGQNVTFRCDPISEHNRLYWYRQTLGQGPEFLTYFQNEAQLEKSRLLSDRFSAERPKGSFSTLEIQRTEQGDSAMYLCASSPGQGYTGELFFGEGSRLTVL.

This chain links TRBV29-1 with TRBJ1-2; TRBD1 might be the D (6 bases). In germline, CDR1 is SQVTM, CDR2 ANQGSEA. V was trimmed by 2 bases and J by 4 bases, leaving 17 bases between them. This CDR3 comprises 15 residues. CDR3 sequence reads: CSVEPNRAVGYGYTF. As DNA, the CDR3 is TGCAGCGTTGAACCAAACAGGGCTGTGGGCTATGGCTACACCTTC.

This clone was recorded once. V gene TRBV5-6 combines with J gene TRBJ2-1; 7 bases match TRBD1. The CDR3 runs to 17 residues. The germline V gene encodes CDR1 SGHDT and CDR2 YYEEEE. The trim removed 0 bases at V and 3 bases at J, leaving 9 bases unmatched. CDR3 in DNA: TGTGCCAGCAGCTTGGCCTGGACAGGAAGGGGCTACAATGAGCAGTTCTTC. Translating gives CASSLAWTGRGYNEQFF.

The count of this clone is one. The rearrangement joins TRBV5-1 to TRBJ1-1; D is unclear. The germline gives CDR1 SGHRS, CDR2 YFSETQ. V was cut by 0 bases and J by 1 base, with 4 bases left in between. This CDR3 region has 13 residues. CDR3 residues: CASSLAGNTEAFF. In nucleotides, the CDR3 is TGCGCCAGCAGCTTGGCAGGGAACACTGAAGCTTTCTTT. Filled out from reference TRBV5-1 and TRBJ1-1, the complete variable domain reads KAGVTQTPRYLIKTRGQQVTLSCSPISGHRSVSWYQQTPGQGLQFLFEYFSETQRNKGNFPGRFSGRQFSNSRSEMNVSTLELGDSALYLCASSLAGNTEAFFGQGTRLTVV.

Of note for this clone: Other DNA sequences from this sample encode an identical CDR3 as well. The V and J genes are TRBV5-1 and TRBJ2-3, with 14 bases that match TRBD2. The germline CDR1 and CDR2 sequences are SGHRS and YFSETQ. The CDR3 length is 16 residues. V shed 4 bases and J 1 base; nucleotides not matched to a gene: 2. This CDR3 reads CASSPGLAGGTDTQYF. In DNA, the CDR3 is TGCGCCAGCAGCCCGGGACTAGCGGGGGGCACAGATACGCAGTATTTT.

The chain joins TRBV4-1 to TRBJ2-1, with 9 nucleotides matching TRBD1. J was trimmed by 4 bases and V by 1 base; bases with no gene match: 5. CDR3 length: 16 residues. Per germline, CDR1 MGHRA and CDR2 YSYEKL. Here the CDR3 reads CASSQVGTGIYNEQFF. The CDR3 DNA reads TGCGCCAGCAGCCAAGTTGGGACAGGGATTTACAATGAGCAGTTCTTC.

The rearrangement links TRBV4-1 to TRBJ1-6; 7 bases are shared with TRBD1. This CDR3 contains 17 residues. The trim removed 1 base at V and 0 bases at J, leaving 3 bases unmatched. Germline V gene data show CDR1 as MGHRA and CDR2 as YSYEKL. The CDR3 is CASSQVAGGSYNSPLHF. As DNA, the CDR3 is TGCGCCAGCAGCCAAGTCGCAGGGGGCTCCTATAATTCACCCCTCCACTTT.